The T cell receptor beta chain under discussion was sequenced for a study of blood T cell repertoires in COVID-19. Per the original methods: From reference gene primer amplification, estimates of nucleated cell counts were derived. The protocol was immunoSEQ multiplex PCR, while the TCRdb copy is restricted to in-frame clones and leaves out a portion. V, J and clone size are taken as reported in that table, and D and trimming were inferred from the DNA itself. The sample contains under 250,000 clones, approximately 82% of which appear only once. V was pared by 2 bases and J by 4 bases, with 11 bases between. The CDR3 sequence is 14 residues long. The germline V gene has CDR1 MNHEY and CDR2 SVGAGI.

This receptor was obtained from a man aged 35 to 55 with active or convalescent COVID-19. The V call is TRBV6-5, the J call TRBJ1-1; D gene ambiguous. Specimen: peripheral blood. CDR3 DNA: TGTGCCAGCAGTTACGGGGAGGCGCGCACTGAAGCTTTCTTT. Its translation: CASSYGEARTEAFF.